Listed below are T cell receptor beta chains from one sample, sequenced in a study of blood T cell repertoires in COVID-19. Only in-frame clones appear in the TCRdb table, and some are missing; sequencing was by immunoSEQ multiplex PCR. The sample carries approximately 300,000 clones, about nine tenths recorded once. Material for sequencing was peripheral blood. The source is a woman between 25 and 40 years old with COVID-19, enrolled during active disease. Both conserved end residues are part of each CDR3. A D gene is named only where the DNA matches it firmly. Rows may omit the clone size; those that give it use once, few, many or a size class.

.	TRBV6-1	TRBJ2-2	.	TGTGCCAGCAGTGAAACTAGAGCCACCGGGGAGCTGTTTTTT	CASSETRATGELFF
.	TRBV12-3/TRBV12-4	TRBJ1-1	.	TGTGCCAGCAGTTCAGACACCCCTGAAGCTTTCTTT	CASSSDTPEAFF
once	TRBV6-5	TRBJ1-2	.	TGTGCCAGCACGGGTAGAATTAGTTTTGGCTACACCTTC	CASTGRISFGYTF
.	TRBV3-1/TRBV3-2	TRBJ1-1	TRBD1	TGTGCCAGCAGCCGATCAGGGGGCACTGAAGCTTTCTTT	CASSRSGGTEAFF
.	TRBV6-5	TRBJ1-5	.	TGTGCCAGCACCCGCCGGCCAGGATCTCAGCCCCAGCATTTT	CASTRRPGSQPQHF
.	TRBV21-1	TRBJ1-1	.	TGTGCCAGCAGCAAAGCGCTTTTCGTAGGACTCTTCTGGAACACTGAAGCTTTCTTT	CASSKALFVGLFWNTEAFF
.	TRBV6-2/TRBV6-3	TRBJ2-7	.	TGTGCCAGCAGTTACTGGGCAACCGAGCAGTACTTC	CASSYWATEQYF
.	TRBV19	TRBJ2-1	.	TGTGCCAGTAGTATGCTACGGAATGAGCAGTTCTTC	CASSMLRNEQFF
.	TRBV4-1	TRBJ2-2	TRBD1	TGCGCCAGCAGCCAGGCCAAGAGGGACAGGGTCCAAACCGGGGAGCTGTTTTTT	CASSQAKRDRVQTGELFF
.	TRBV28	TRBJ1-2	.	TGTGCCAGCACGGGCAGGGGTTTAACCTTC	CASTGRGLTF
.	TRBV5-1	TRBJ2-1	.	TGCGCCAGCAGCTTGTTCCAGGGGTCGAATGAGCAGTTCTTC	CASSLFQGSNEQFF
.	TRBV30	TRBJ2-3	TRBD1	TGTGCCTGGAATCGGGACAGGGCTGGGGATACGCAGTATTTT	CAWNRDRAGDTQYF
.	TRBV7-2	TRBJ2-7	.	TGTGCCAGCAGCTTAAGACTAGCCTACGAGCAGTACTTC	CASSLRLAYEQYF
.	TRBV20-1	TRBJ1-1	TRBD1	TGCAGTGCTAGGGGACAGGGGGTAGCTTTCTTT	CSARGQGVAFF
.	TRBV6-5	TRBJ2-1	.	TGTGCCAGCAGTAATGGACTCCTTGGTGAGCAGTTCTTC	CASSNGLLGEQFF
.	TRBV6-6	TRBJ2-5	TRBD2	TGTGCCAGCAGGGGACTAGCGGGAGAAGTCCAAGAGACCCAGTACTTC	CASRGLAGEVQETQYF
.	TRBV4-1	TRBJ2-7	.	TGCGCCAGCAGCCAAGTTAGCTTGGTCCCCGAGCAGTACTTC	CASSQVSLVPEQYF
.	TRBV6-5	TRBJ2-7	TRBD1	TGTGCCAGCAGTCTCCGGGACAGGGAGGAGTACGAGCAGTACTTC	CASSLRDREEYEQYF
.	TRBV2	TRBJ1-4	.	TGTGCCAGCAGCGGACTGACTAATGAAAAACTGTTTTTT	CASSGLTNEKLFF
.	TRBV11-3	TRBJ2-1	TRBD2	TGTGCCAGCAGCTTAGGCCGGACTAGCAGATACAATGAGCAGTTCTTC	CASSLGRTSRYNEQFF
.	TRBV4-1	TRBJ1-6	.	TGCGCCAGCAGCCAAGACACCGGGAGTTCACCCCTCCACTTT	CASSQDTGSSPLHF
once	TRBV5-1	TRBJ1-1	.	TGCGCCAGCAGTTTTGAAGGACTCGGGAACACTGAAGCTTTCTTT	CASSFEGLGNTEAFF
few	TRBV10-3	TRBJ1-5	TRBD1	TGTGCCATCAGCCCGGACAGGGATCAGCCCCAGCATTTT	CAISPDRDQPQHF
.	TRBV9	TRBJ1-1	.	TGTGCCAGCAGCGTAGGGGGGGAACTGATGAACACTGAAGCTTTCTTT	CASSVGGELMNTEAFF
.	TRBV5-1	TRBJ1-1	.	TGCGCCAGCAGCTCCGCAGGGATGAACACTGAAGCTTTCTTT	CASSSAGMNTEAFF
.	TRBV28	TRBJ1-1	.	TGTGCCAGCAGAGTACAGGGACCGACTGAAGCTTTCTTT	CASRVQGPTEAFF
.	TRBV9	TRBJ2-1	TRBD2	TGTGCCAGCAGCGTAGGGACTAGCGGGAGTGGGAACAATGAGCAGTTCTTC	CASSVGTSGSGNNEQFF
.	TRBV7-3	TRBJ2-7	.	TGTGCCAGCAGCCTAGGCACAGGGAGCGAGCAGTACTTC	CASSLGTGSEQYF
.	TRBV5-8	TRBJ2-7	TRBD1	TGTGCCAGCAGCATACCCCAGGGGGCCTACGAGCAGTACTTC	CASSIPQGAYEQYF
.	TRBV5-1	TRBJ1-6	.	TGCGCCAGCGCCGAGCGCTGGTCAGATTCACCCCTCCACTTT	CASAERWSDSPLHF
.	TRBV29-1	TRBJ2-3	TRBD1	TGCAGCGTTGGTGGTTGGGGGACAGGGCTGGCAGATACGCAGTATTTT	CSVGGWGTGLADTQYF
.	TRBV28	TRBJ2-7	TRBD2	TGTGCCAGCAGTTTACTACAGACTAGCCTTTACGAGCAGTACTTC	CASSLLQTSLYEQYF
.	TRBV19	TRBJ2-1	.	TGTGCCAGTAGCGCCGGATGGGTCAGGCTTCGGTTCAATGAGCAGTTCTTC	CASSAGWVRLRFNEQFF
.	TRBV10-3	TRBJ2-7	TRBD2	TGTGCCATCAGTGTAGGCGGGAGGGCCTACGAGCAGTACTTC	CAISVGGRAYEQYF
.	TRBV6-1	TRBJ2-2	.	TGTGCCAGCAGTGAAGGCGCCGGGGAGCTGTTTTTT	CASSEGAGELFF
.	TRBV9	TRBJ2-3	TRBD1	TGTGCCAGCAGCGTAGGTGGGGGACAGGGGAGCGCAGATACGCAGTATTTT	CASSVGGGQGSADTQYF
once	TRBV18	TRBJ2-7	.	TGTGCCAGCTCACCTTTCTCAGGGATGGCGATGAACGAGCAGTACTTC	CASSPFSGMAMNEQYF
few	TRBV30	TRBJ1-2	TRBD1	TGTGCCTGGGAACAGGGGCGGTATGGCTACACCTTC	CAWEQGRYGYTF
.	TRBV6-2/TRBV6-3	TRBJ2-7	TRBD2	TGTGCCAGCAGTTCAGACAGGACTAGCGCCTCCTACGAGCAGTACTTC	CASSSDRTSASYEQYF
.	TRBV11-2	TRBJ2-7	.	TGTGCCAGCAGCTTGGGGACTGACTCCTACGAGCAGTACTTC	CASSLGTDSYEQYF